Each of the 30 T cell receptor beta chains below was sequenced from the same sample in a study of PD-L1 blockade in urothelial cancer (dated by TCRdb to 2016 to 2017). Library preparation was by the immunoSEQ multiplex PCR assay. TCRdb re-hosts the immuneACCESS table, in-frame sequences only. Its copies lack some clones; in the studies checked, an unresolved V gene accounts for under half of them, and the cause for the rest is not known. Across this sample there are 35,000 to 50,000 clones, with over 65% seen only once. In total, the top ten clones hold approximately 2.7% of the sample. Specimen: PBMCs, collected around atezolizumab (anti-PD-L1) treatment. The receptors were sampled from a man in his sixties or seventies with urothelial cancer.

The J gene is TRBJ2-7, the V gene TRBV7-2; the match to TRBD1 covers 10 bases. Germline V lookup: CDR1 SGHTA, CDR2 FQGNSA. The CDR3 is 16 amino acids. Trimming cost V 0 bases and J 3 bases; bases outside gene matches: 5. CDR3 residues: CASSLAQGTGVYEQYF. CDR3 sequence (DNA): TGTGCCAGCAGCTTAGCGCAAGGGACAGGGGTCTACGAGCAGTACTTC.

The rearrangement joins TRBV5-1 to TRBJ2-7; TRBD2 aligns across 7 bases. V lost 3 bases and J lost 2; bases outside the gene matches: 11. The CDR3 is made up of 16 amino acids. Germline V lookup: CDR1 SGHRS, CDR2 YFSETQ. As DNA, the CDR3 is TGCGCCAGCAGCTCAACTTTTTCGGGAGGAGCCTACGAGCAGTACTTC. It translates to CASSSTFSGGAYEQYF.

CDR3 in DNA: TGCGCCAGCAGCTTGGTACTAGCGGGAGGCACAGATACGCAGTATTTT. Protein: CASSLVLAGGTDTQYF. The chain has TRBV5-1 and TRBJ2-3, with TRBD2 matching 11 bases. Germline CDR1 reads SGHRS; CDR2 reads YFSETQ. V shed 0 bases and J 1 base; nucleotides not matched to a gene: 1. CDR3 length equals 16 residues.

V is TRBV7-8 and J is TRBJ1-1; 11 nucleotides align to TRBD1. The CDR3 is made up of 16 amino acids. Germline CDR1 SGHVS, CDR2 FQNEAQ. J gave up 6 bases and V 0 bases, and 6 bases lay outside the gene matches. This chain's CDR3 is CASSLAPGQGEAEAFF. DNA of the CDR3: TGTGCCAGCAGCTTAGCGCCGGGACAGGGGGAGGCTGAAGCTTTCTTT.

The CDR3 sequence: CASKGASGSSEQYF. Here the CDR3 DNA reads TGTGCCAGCAAGGGGGCTAGCGGGAGCTCCGAGCAGTACTTC. The rearrangement links TRBV6-6 to TRBJ2-7; 10 bases match TRBD2. The CDR3 is 14 amino acids. J gave up 6 bases and V 7 bases, and 9 bases lay outside the gene matches. The germline CDR1 and CDR2 sequences are MNHNY and SVGAGI (reference sequence).

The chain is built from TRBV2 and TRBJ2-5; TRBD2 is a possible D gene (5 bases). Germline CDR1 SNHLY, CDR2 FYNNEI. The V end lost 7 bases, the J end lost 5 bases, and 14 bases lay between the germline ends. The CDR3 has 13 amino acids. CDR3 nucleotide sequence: TGTGCCAGCATTCGGGAAGTAGGGGAGACCCAGTACTTC. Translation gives CASIREVGETQYF.

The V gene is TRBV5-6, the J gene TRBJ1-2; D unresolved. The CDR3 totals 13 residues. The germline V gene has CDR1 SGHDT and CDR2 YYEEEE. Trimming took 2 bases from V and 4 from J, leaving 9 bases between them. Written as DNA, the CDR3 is TGTGCCAGCAGCTTTTGGGGAGCCTATGGCTACACCTTC. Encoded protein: CASSFWGAYGYTF.

Here the CDR3 reads CASSQERAAGTDTQYF. CDR3 sequence (DNA): TGTGCCAGCAGCCAAGAAAGGGCCGCGGGGACAGATACGCAGTATTTT. The chain links TRBV4-2 to TRBJ2-3; D is perhaps TRBD2 (6 bases). CDR1 is LGHNA, CDR2 YNFKEQ, per germline. The CDR3 contains 16 residues. The V gene lost 0 bases and the J gene lost 3 bases, with 13 bases spanning the gap.

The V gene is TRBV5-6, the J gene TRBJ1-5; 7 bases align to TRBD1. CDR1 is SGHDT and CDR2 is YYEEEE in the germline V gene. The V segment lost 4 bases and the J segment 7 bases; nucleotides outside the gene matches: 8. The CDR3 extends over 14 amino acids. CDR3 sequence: CASSEYRGGQPQHF. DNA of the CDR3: TGTGCCAGCAGCGAGTACAGGGGAGGCCAGCCCCAGCATTTT.

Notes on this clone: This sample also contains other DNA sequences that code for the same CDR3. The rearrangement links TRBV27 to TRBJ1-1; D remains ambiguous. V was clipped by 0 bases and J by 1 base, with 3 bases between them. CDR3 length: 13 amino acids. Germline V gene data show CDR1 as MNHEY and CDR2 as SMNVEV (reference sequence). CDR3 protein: CASSLSRNTEAFF. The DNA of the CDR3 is TGTGCCAGCAGTTTATCTAGGAACACTGAAGCTTTCTTT.

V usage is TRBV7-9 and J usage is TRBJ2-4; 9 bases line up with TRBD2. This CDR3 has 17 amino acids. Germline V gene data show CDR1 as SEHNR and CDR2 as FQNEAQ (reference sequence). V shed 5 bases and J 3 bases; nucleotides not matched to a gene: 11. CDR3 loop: CASSKEGRGRGKNIQYF. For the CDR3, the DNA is TGTGCCAGCAGCAAAGAAGGTCGCGGGAGGGGCAAAAACATTCAGTACTTC.

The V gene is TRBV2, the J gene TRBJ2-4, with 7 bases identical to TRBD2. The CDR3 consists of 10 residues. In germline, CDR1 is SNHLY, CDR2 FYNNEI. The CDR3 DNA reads TGTGGGGGGGGTGAAAACATTCAGTACTTC. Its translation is CGGGENIQYF.

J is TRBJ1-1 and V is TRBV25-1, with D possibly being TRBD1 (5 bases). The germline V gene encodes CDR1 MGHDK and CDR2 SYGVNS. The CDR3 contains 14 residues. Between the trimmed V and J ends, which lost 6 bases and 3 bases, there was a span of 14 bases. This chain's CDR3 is CASRAGFGDTEAFF. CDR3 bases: TGTGCCAGCAGGGCAGGGTTTGGGGACACTGAAGCTTTCTTT.

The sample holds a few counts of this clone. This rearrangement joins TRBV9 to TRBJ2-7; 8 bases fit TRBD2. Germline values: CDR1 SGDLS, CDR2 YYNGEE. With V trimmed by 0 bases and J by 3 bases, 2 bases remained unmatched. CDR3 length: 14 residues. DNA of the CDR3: TGTGCCAGCAGCGTAGACACTAGCGGCTACGAGCAGTACTTC. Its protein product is CASSVDTSGYEQYF.

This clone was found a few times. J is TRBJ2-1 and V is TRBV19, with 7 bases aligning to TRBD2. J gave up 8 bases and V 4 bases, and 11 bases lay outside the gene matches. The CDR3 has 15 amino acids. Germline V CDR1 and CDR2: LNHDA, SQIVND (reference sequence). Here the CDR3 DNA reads TGTGCCAGTAGTAAAGGACTAGTGATCTTCGATGAGCAGTTCTTC. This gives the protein CASSKGLVIFDEQFF.

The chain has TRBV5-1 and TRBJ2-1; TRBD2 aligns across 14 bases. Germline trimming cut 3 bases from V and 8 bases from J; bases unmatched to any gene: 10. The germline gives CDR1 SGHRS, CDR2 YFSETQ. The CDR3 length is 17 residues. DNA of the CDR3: TGCGCCAGCAGCTGGGGGGGACTAGCGGGAGCGGGGGATGAGCAGTTCTTC. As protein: CASSWGGLAGAGDEQFF.

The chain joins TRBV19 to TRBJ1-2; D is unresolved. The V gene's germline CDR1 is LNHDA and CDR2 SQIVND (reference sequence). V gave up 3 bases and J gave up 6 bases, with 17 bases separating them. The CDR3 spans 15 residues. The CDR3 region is CASSIDRGIENGYTF. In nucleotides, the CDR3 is TGTGCCAGTAGTATCGATCGGGGTATAGAGAATGGCTACACCTTC.

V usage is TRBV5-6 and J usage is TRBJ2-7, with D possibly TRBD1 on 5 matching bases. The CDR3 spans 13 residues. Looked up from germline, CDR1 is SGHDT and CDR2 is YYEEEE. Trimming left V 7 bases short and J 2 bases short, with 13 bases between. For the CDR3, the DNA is TGTGCCAGCTCGGAGACAGTTACCTACGAGCAGTACTTC. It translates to CASSETVTYEQYF.

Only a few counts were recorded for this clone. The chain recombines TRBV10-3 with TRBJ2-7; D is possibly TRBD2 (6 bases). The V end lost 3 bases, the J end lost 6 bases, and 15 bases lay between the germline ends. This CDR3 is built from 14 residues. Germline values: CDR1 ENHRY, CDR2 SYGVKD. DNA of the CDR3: TGTGCCATCAGTGATAGGGACTCGAGTACCGAGCAGTACTTC. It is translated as CAISDRDSSTEQYF.

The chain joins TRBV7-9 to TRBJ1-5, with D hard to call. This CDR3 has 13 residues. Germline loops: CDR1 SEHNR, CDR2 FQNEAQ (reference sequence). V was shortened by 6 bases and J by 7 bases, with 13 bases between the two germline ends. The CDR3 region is CASSVNTDQPQHF. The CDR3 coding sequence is TGTGCCAGCAGTGTTAACACAGACCAGCCCCAGCATTTT.

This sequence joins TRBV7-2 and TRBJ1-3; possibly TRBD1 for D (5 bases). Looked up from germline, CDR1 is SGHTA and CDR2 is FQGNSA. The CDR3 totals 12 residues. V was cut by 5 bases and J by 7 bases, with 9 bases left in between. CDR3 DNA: TGTGCCAGCAGCCCGGGGGGGAACACCATATATTTT. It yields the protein CASSPGGNTIYF.

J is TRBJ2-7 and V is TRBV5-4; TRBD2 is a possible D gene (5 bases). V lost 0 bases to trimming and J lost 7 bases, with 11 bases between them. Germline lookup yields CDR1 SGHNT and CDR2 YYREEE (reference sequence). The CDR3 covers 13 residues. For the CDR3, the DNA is TGTGCCAGCAGCTTGGATATACTAGGGGAGCAGTACTTC. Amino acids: CASSLDILGEQYF.

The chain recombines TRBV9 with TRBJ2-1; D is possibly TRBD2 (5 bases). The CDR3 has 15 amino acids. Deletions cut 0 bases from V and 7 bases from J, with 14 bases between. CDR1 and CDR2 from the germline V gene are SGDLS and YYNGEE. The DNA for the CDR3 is TGTGCCAGCAGCGTAGCCGGGAACCTCGGGAATGAGCAGTTCTTC. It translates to CASSVAGNLGNEQFF. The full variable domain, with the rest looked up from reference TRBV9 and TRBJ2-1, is DSGVTQTPKHLITATGQRVTLRCSPRSGDLSVYWYQQSLDQGLQFLIQYYNGEERAKGNILERFSAQQFPDLHSELNLSSLELGDSALYFCASSVAGNLGNEQFFGPGTRLTVL.

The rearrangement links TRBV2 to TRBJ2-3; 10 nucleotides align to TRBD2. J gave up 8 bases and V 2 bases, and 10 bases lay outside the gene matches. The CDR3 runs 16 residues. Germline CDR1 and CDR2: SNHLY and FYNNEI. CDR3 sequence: CASSEIGSSGRPTQYF. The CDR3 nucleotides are TGTGCCAGCAGTGAAATCGGGTCTAGCGGGAGACCTACGCAGTATTTT.

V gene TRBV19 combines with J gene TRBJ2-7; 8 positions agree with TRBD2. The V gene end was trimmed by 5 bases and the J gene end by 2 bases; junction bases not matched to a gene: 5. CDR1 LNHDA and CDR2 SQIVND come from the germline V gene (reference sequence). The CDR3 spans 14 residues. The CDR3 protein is CASSVTSAAYEQYF. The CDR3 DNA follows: TGTGCCAGTAGTGTGACTAGCGCCGCCTACGAGCAGTACTTC. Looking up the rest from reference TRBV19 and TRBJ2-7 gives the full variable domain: DGGITQSPKYLFRKEGQNVTLSCEQNLNHDAMYWYRQDPGQGLRLIYYSQIVNDFQKGDIAEGYSVSREKKESFPLTVTSAQKNPTAFYLCASSVTSAAYEQYFGPGTRLTVT.

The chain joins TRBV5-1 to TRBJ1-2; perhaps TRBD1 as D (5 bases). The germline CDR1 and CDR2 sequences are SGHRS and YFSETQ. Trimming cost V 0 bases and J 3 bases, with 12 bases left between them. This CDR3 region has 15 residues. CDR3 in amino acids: CASSLGGAGDYGYTF. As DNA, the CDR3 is TGCGCCAGCAGCTTGGGAGGGGCGGGGGACTATGGCTACACCTTC.

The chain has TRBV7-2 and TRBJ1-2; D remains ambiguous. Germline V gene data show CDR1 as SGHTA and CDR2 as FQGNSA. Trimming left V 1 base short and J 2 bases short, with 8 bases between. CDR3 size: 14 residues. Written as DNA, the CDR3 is TGTGCCAGCAGCTTAGAGTCGCAGAACTATGGCTACACCTTC. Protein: CASSLESQNYGYTF.

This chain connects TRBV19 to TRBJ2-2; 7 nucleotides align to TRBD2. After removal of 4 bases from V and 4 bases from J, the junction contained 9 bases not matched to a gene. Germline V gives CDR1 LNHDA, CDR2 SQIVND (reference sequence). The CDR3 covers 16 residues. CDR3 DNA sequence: TGTGCCAGTAGTACCCCTCTAGCGGTCTTCACCGGGGAGCTGTTTTTT. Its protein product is CASSTPLAVFTGELFF. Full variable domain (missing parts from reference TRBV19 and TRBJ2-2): DGGITQSPKYLFRKEGQNVTLSCEQNLNHDAMYWYRQDPGQGLRLIYYSQIVNDFQKGDIAEGYSVSREKKESFPLTVTSAQKNPTAFYLCASSTPLAVFTGELFFGEGSRLTVL.

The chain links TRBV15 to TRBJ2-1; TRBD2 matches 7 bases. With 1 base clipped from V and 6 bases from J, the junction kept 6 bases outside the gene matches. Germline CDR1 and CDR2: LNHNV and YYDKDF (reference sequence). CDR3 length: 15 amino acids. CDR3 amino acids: CATSRVGRPTNEQFF. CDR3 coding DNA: TGTGCCACCAGCAGAGTCGGGAGGCCAACCAATGAGCAGTTCTTC.

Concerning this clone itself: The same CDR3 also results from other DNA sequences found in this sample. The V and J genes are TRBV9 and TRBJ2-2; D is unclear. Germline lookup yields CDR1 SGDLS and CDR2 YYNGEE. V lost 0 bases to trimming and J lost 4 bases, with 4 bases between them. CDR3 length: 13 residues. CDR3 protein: CASSVAGTGELFF. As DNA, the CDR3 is TGTGCCAGCAGCGTAGCAGGCACCGGGGAGCTGTTTTTT.